In its sample, the clone carrying this TCR beta chain was seen many times. The entry originates in a study of identical twins. Through template switching, a universal primer site was introduced, and the cDNA contained unique molecular identifiers. One entry per CDR3 protein results from TCRdb running MiXCR on the 5' RACE reads. The sample shows approximately 680,000 distinct CDR3 sequences, roughly 7.2% of them seen only once. V shed 3 bases and J 2 bases; nucleotides not matched to a gene: 9. Germline V gives CDR1 DFQATT, CDR2 SNEGSKA (reference sequence). The CDR3 has 16 residues. This sample also belongs to another study, concerning yellow fever vaccine responses in identical twins.

Material: PBMCs. The V gene is TRBV20-1, the J gene TRBJ2-3; 9 bases are shared with TRBD2. The sequence was collected from a woman younger than 35 in good health. The CDR3: CSARGGLAGPTDTQYF. The CDR3 DNA reads as TGCAGTGCTAGGGGAGGCCTAGCGGGGCCCACAGATACGCAGTATTTT.